This entry features one TCR beta chain sequence. Its antigen is still unknown. Treatment indicated: approximately 11-day PBMC culture with coronavirus spike peptide pools or control peptides (ViraFEST assay). Germline V CDR1 and CDR2: SGHAT, FQNNGV. The CDR3 has 16 amino acids. Trimming at V came to 5 bases and at J to 0 bases, leaving 7 bases not matched to a gene. The entry originates in a study of vaccination and CD4 T cells after COVID-19. Overall study: Participants, all vaccine recipients, received two doses of either BNT162b2 or mRNA-1273. Stimulation used overlapping spike peptides from SARS-CoV-2, HCoV-NL63, HCoV-OC43 and HCoV-229E. Broader study findings: The median number of SARS-CoV-2-reactive clonotypes increased from around 21 to 38, a change that did not reach significance. Spike mono-reactivity was evident in 304 of the 307 vaccine-specific clones derived from convalescent patients.

Once obtained from cultured CD4+ T cells, the DNA was sequenced using the Oncomine TCR Beta short-read assay. Using its own MiXCR run on the PCR reads, TCRdb lists one record per CDR3 protein. The sample gives roughly 11,000 distinct CDR3 sequences, about two thirds of which show up once; 8% to 9.5% is in the top ten. The sample was CD4+ T cells from blood, cultured in vitro. V gene TRBV11-2 combines with J gene TRBJ1-1; 9 bases align to TRBD1. The source of this sequence is a human donor who had recovered from COVID-19. The CDR3 region is CASSHGTGKMNTEAFF. Written as DNA, the CDR3 is TGTGCCAGCAGCCACGGGACAGGGAAGATGAACACTGAAGCTTTCTTT.